The 2 T cell receptor beta chains in this list originate from one sample, sequenced in a study of blood T cell repertoires in COVID-19. The assay was immunoSEQ multiplex PCR, and TCRdb's table has in-frame clones only and misses some. This sample carries about 45,000 clones, roughly 84% of them seen once, and the ten largest clones take 25% to 35%. The material sequenced was peripheral blood. The receptors were gathered from a woman of 80 years or more with acute or convalescent COVID-19.

The chain combines TRBV6-5 with TRBJ2-3, with 9 bases aligning to TRBD1. There are 15 residues in the CDR3. In germline, CDR1 is MNHEY, CDR2 SVGAGI. V lost 4 bases to trimming and J lost 2 bases; unmatched junction nucleotides: 4. In DNA form, the CDR3 reads TGTGCCAGCAGTTTCCGGGACAGGGACACAGATACGCAGTATTTT. Residues: CASSFRDRDTDTQYF.

The chain couples TRBV19 to TRBJ2-1, with 7 bases that match TRBD2. The CDR3 is 13 amino acids. Per the germline V gene, CDR1 is LNHDA and CDR2 is SQIVND (reference sequence). The V segment lost 6 bases and the J segment 5 bases; nucleotides outside the gene matches: 4. The CDR3 sequence: CASSRTRDNEQFF. CDR3 sequence (DNA): TGTGCCAGTAGCCGGACTAGGGACAATGAGCAGTTCTTC.